This TCR beta chain was found in a study of HIV-infected patients and healthy controls. The trim removed 1 base at V and 12 bases at J, leaving 10 bases unmatched. The CDR3 is made up of 15 amino acids. The germline V gene has CDR1 GTSNPN and CDR2 SVGIG (reference sequence). cDNA was made from 500 ng RNA using alpha and beta constant primers. Separate chain-specific third strand synthesis with multiplexing indices produced the alpha and beta libraries. A 5' RACE adapter with a random hexamer and the SP2 primer site was joined to cDNA. Each CDR3 protein gets one entry after TCRdb re-called the 5' RACE reads with MiXCR. The sample lists tens of thousands of distinct CDR3 sequences; 8% to 10% were seen once. No cell fractionation was done, so the repertoire covers all unsorted peripheral blood T cells. This clonotype was seen repeatedly, ten times or more. The antigen is undetermined. General study results and limits: Healthy controls shared more CDR3 sequences between individuals than HIV-infected patients did. With just sixteen HIV-infected individuals processed, the findings' generality was considered strongly limited. Significant mean usage differences between HIV-infected patients and controls involved eight alpha and eight beta V genes.

The material sequenced was blood. The chain carries TRBV30 and TRBJ1-6; 9 bases fit TRBD1. The receptor was isolated from an adult in good health. The CDR3 nucleotides read TGTGCCTGGAGTGCCCTACAGGGGGCGTATGGACCCCTCCACTTT. This translates into CAWSALQGAYGPLHF.